The entry below gives a single T cell receptor (beta chain) sequence along with its context. The data derive from a study of monozygotic twins with inflammatory bowel disease. TCRdb reprocessed the 5' RACE reads, keeping one entry per CDR3 protein, no DNA. The sample features 310,000 or so distinct CDR3 sequences, with approximately 2% in its top ten. Germline V lookup: CDR1 SGHRS, CDR2 YFSETQ. This CDR3 spans 14 amino acids. This chain links TRBV5-1 with TRBJ2-4. Material: blood. The sequence derives from a human donor with ulcerative colitis or Crohn's disease, or a healthy co-twin of an affected twin (not recorded which). CDR3 residues: CASSLGPSENIQYF.